Listed below are T cell receptor beta chains from one sample, sequenced in a study of T cells after yellow fever vaccination. TCRdb passed the 5' RACE reads through MiXCR, listing each CDR3 protein once. Here the sample spans about 630,000 distinct CDR3 sequences, 9% to 15% being singletons. This specimen consisted of PBMCs, obtained on the day of the yellow fever booster vaccination. Receptor source: a man younger than 45 who received the YFV17D yellow fever vaccine. CDR3s include the opening cysteine and the closing phenylalanine or tryptophan.

CASSSSGTSYEQYF,14,TRBJ2-7,TRBV7-2
CATMGATSLIDEQFF,15,TRBJ2-1,TRBV24-1
CAISPGGGTEAFF,13,TRBJ1-1,TRBV10-3
CSATRDAYEQYF,12,TRBJ2-7,TRBV20-1
CASSPRQGSTQYF,13,TRBJ2-5,TRBV6-1
CSARPLQGTYEQYF,14,TRBJ2-7,TRBV20-1
CASSLGGNANTGELFF,16,TRBJ2-2,TRBV12-3/TRBV12-4
CASSLPGTESSKQYF,15,TRBJ2-7,TRBV7-6
CASRSSGVFNTDTQYF,16,TRBJ2-3,TRBV12-3/TRBV12-4
CASSLATGDTEAFF,14,TRBJ1-1,TRBV5-1
CSATGGSDTQYF,12,TRBJ2-3,TRBV20-1
CASSGQGERNTIYF,14,TRBJ1-3,TRBV6-1
CSARVAGFNEKLFF,14,TRBJ1-4,TRBV20-1
CASSLSVVYEQYF,13,TRBJ2-7,TRBV5-1